The clone carrying this T cell receptor (beta chain) was seen ten or more times. TCR beta CDR3 regions were amplified from RNA transcripts. HTBI primers were employed in a first-round RT-PCR of the TCR CDR3. Each CDR3 protein gets one entry after TCRdb re-called the multiplex PCR reads with MiXCR. The sample consists of 130,000 to 150,000 distinct CDR3 sequences, around 21% of them appearing once. The data belong to a study of T cells in Graves' hyperthyroidism and ophthalmopathy. The V and J ends lost 6 bases and 4 bases, in that order; junction bases with no gene match: 3. The CDR3 contains 14 residues. Uncontrolled infection, other autoimmune disease, pregnancy and lactation each barred patients from inclusion. The source of the PBMCs was less than 12 ml of fresh peripheral blood.

The specimen was blood. The clonotype originates from a woman in her forties or fifties with Graves' hyperthyroidism that later progressed to Graves' ophthalmopathy. The J gene is TRBJ2-3, the V gene TRBV12-3 or TRBV12-4; 11 bases match TRBD2. CDR3 sequence (DNA): TGTGCCAGCAGCATACTAGCGGGAGCAGATACGCAGTATTTT. Its protein is CASSILAGADTQYF.